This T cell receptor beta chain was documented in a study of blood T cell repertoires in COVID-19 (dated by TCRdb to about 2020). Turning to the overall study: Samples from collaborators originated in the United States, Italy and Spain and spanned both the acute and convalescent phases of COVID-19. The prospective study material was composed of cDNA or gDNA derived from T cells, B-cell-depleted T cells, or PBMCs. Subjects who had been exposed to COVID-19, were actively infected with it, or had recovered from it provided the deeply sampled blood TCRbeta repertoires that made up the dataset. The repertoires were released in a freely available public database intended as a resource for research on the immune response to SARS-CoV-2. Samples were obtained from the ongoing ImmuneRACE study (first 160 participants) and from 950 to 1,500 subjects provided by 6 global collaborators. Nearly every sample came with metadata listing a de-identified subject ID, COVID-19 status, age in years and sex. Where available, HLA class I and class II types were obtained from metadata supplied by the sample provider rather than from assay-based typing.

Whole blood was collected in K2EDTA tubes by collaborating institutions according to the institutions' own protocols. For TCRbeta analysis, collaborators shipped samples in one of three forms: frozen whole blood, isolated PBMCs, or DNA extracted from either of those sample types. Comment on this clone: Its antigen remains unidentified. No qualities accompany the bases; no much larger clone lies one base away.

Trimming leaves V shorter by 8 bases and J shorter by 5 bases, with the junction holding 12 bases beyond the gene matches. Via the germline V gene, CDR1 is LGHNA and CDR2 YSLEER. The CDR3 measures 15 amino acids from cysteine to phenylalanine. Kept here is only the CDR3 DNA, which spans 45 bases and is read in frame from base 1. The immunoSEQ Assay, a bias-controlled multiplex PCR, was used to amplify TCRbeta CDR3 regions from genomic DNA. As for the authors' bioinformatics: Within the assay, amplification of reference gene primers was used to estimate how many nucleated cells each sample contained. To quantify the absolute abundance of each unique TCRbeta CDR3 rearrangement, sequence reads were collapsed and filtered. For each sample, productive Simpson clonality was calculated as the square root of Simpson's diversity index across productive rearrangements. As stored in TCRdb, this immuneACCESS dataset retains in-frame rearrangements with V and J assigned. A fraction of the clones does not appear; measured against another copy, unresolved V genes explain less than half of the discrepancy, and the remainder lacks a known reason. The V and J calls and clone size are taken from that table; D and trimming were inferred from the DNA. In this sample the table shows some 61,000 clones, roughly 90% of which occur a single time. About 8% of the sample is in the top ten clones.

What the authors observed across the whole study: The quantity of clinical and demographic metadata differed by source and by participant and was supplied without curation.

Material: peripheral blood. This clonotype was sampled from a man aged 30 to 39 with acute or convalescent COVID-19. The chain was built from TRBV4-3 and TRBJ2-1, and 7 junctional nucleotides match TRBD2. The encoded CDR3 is CASSPGSGVNNEQFF. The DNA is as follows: TGCGCCAGCTCCCCGGGGAGCGGGGTCAACAATGAGCAGTTCTTC.